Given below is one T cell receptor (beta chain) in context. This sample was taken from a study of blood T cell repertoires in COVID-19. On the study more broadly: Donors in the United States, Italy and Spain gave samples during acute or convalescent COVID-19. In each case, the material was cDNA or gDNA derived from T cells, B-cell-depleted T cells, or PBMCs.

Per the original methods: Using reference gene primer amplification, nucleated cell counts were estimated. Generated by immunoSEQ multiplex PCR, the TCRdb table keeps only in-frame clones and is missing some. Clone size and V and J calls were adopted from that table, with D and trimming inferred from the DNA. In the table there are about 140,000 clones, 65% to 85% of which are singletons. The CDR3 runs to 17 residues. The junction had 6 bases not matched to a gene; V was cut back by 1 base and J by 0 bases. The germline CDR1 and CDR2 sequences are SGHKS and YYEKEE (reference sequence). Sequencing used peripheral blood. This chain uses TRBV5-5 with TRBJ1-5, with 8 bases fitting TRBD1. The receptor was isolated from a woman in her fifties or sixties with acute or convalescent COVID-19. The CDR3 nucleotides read TGTGCCAGCAGCTTGACGGGACAGGTGTATAGCAATCAGCCCCAGCATTTT. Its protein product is CASSLTGQVYSNQPQHF.